Reported below is one T cell receptor beta chain. The target antigen is unknown. The CDR3 regions of TCR beta were amplified from RNA transcripts. Initially, a first-round RT-PCR of the TCR CDR3 employed the HTBI primer set. TCRdb processed the multiplex PCR reads anew with MiXCR; each CDR3 protein has one entry. The sample has fewer than 400,000 distinct CDR3 sequences; around a sixth are singletons. The source of the sample is a study of T cells in Graves' hyperthyroidism and ophthalmopathy. Regarding the study as a whole: Peripheral blood also featured most of the thyroid clonotypes expanded above 0.001.

Not enrolled were patients with uncontrolled infection, other autoimmune disease, pregnancy or lactation. The V and J ends lost 4 bases and 0 bases, in that order; junction bases with no gene match: 6. Germline V gives CDR1 SGHRS, CDR2 YFSETQ. This CDR3 comprises 16 residues. The sequence was obtained from a man aged 30 to 45 with Graves' hyperthyroidism. Sequenced material: blood. The chain uses TRBV5-1 and TRBJ2-2, with 7 bases aligning to TRBD2. The CDR3 spells CASSVLAGANTGELFF. The CDR3 nucleotides are TGCGCCAGCAGCGTCCTTGCGGGGGCGAACACCGGGGAGCTGTTTTTT. Supplemented by reference TRBV5-1 and TRBJ2-2, the full variable domain reads KAGVTQTPRYLIKTRGQQVTLSCSPISGHRSVSWYQQTPGQGLQFLFEYFSETQRNKGNFPGRFSGRQFSNSRSEMNVSTLELGDSALYLCASSVLAGANTGELFFGEGSRLTVL.